These 22 T cell receptor beta chains share one sample of origin, sequenced in a study of blood T cell repertoires in COVID-19. Repertoires were generated with immunoSEQ multiplex PCR, while TCRdb's copy carries only in-frame clones and drops some. The sample lists 250,000 to 350,000 clones, about 89% occurring once. The material sequenced was peripheral blood. All receptors come from a man aged 30-40 years with acute or convalescent COVID-19.

This rearrangement joins TRBV14 to TRBJ1-5; unclear D gene. The CDR3 spans 13 residues. V lost 0 bases, J lost 9 bases, and 9 bases lay in between. The germline gives CDR1 SGHDN, CDR2 FVKESK. CDR3 sequence (DNA): TGTGCCAGCAGCCAAGACCCTTTCAGGCCCCAGCATTTT. As protein: CASSQDPFRPQHF.

V and J are TRBV9 and TRBJ2-5, with TRBD2 matching over 7 bases. With V trimmed by 0 bases and J by 5 bases, 10 bases remained unmatched. CDR3 length: 16 amino acids. Per the germline V gene, CDR1 is SGDLS and CDR2 is YYNGEE. The DNA of the CDR3 is TGTGCCAGCAGCGTAGAGGGAGGGAGGATAATGGAGACCCAGTACTTC. Translation gives CASSVEGGRIMETQYF.

The chain uses TRBV5-1 and TRBJ2-3; D gene unclear. The germline gives CDR1 SGHRS, CDR2 YFSETQ. V was clipped by 3 bases and J by 5 bases, with 13 bases between them. This CDR3 is built from 14 residues. Here the CDR3 reads CASSSMTLGDTQYF. CDR3 nucleotides: TGCGCCAGCAGCTCCATGACCCTAGGAGATACGCAGTATTTT.

V and J are TRBV10-2 and TRBJ1-1; no clear D. CDR1 and CDR2 from the germline V gene are WSHSY and SAAADI. CDR3 length: 14 residues. The V end was cut by 5 bases, the J end by 0 bases, with 10 bases between. In DNA form, the CDR3 reads TGCGCCAGCAGTCGGACGGGGATGAACACTGAAGCTTTCTTT. It codes for CASSRTGMNTEAFF.

This clone was counted between two and nine times. This rearrangement joins TRBV30 to TRBJ1-2; TRBD1 might be the D (6 bases). In germline, CDR1 is GTSNPN, CDR2 SVGIG (reference sequence). The CDR3 runs to 13 residues. The ends were cut back, 3 bases at V and 7 bases at J, with 15 bases in the middle. CDR3 sequence (DNA): TGTGCCTGGAGCCTAAGGGGGATTGGTGGCTACACCTTC. It is translated as CAWSLRGIGGYTF.

V usage is TRBV19 and J usage is TRBJ2-3; D perhaps matches TRBD2 (5 bases). V was shortened by 3 bases and J by 2 bases, with 15 bases between the two germline ends. The CDR3 is made up of 16 amino acids. Germline V gene sequence: CDR1 LNHDA, CDR2 SQIVND (reference sequence). The CDR3 nucleotides are TGTGCCAGTAGTATCGCGCAGCGGCCTTTCACAGATACGCAGTATTTT. Translated: CASSIAQRPFTDTQYF.

A note on this clone: The identical CDR3 is also encoded by other nucleotide sequences in the sample. Here the CDR3 reads CASPGASGPYEQYF. CDR3 in DNA: TGTGCCAGCCCAGGGGCTAGCGGACCCTACGAGCAGTACTTC. The chain carries TRBV6-8 and TRBJ2-7; TRBD2 might be the D (7 bases). The germline CDR1 and CDR2 sequences are MNHGY and SAAAGT. V gave up 8 bases and J gave up 2 bases, with 16 bases separating them. The CDR3 extends over 14 amino acids.

This rearrangement joins TRBV3-1 (or the pseudogene TRBV3-2) to TRBJ1-4, with D tentatively TRBD1 (6 bases). The CDR3 is made up of 15 amino acids. The V end lost 0 bases, the J end lost 7 bases, and 12 bases lay between the germline ends. CDR1 LGHDT and CDR2 YNNKEL come from the germline V gene (reference sequence). In nucleotides, the CDR3 is TGTGCCAGCAGCCAAGAGGCAGGGGAGGGTGAAAAACTGTTTTTT. Residues: CASSQEAGEGEKLFF.

V is TRBV9 and J is TRBJ1-6, with D hard to call. Trimming took 1 base from V and 5 from J, leaving 7 bases between them. Germline values: CDR1 SGDLS, CDR2 YYNGEE. The CDR3 spans 14 residues. In nucleotides, the CDR3 is TGTGCCAGCAGCGTAAAGTCAGATAATTCACCCCTCCACTTT. As protein: CASSVKSDNSPLHF.

Sample share makes this clone medium-sized. The chain is built from TRBV6-1 and TRBJ2-2, with 9 bases identical to TRBD2. This CDR3 spans 15 amino acids. Trimming at V came to 2 bases and at J to 3 bases, leaving 1 base not matched to a gene. Germline CDR1 reads MNHNS; CDR2 reads SASEGT. The CDR3 region has the DNA TGTGCCAGCAGTGAAATAGCGGGAGACACCGGGGAGCTGTTTTTT. Translated, it gives CASSEIAGDTGELFF.

This clone has just one count. This sequence joins TRBV20-1 and TRBJ1-1, with 7 bases fitting TRBD1. Germline loops: CDR1 DFQATT, CDR2 SNEGSKA (reference sequence). V trimming: 3 bases; J trimming: 5 bases; junction bases outside the gene matches: 6. The CDR3 sequence is 13 residues long. The CDR3 here is CSASRTGRTEAFF. The CDR3 nucleotides read TGCAGTGCTAGTCGGACAGGAAGAACTGAAGCTTTCTTT.

This sequence joins TRBV10-2 and TRBJ2-3; TRBD2 matches 9 bases. Germline V gene sequence: CDR1 WSHSY, CDR2 SAAADI. Trimming cost V 5 bases and J 0 bases; bases outside gene matches: 0. CDR3 size: 14 residues. The CDR3 is CASSLAGSTDTQYF. The CDR3 nucleotides read TGCGCCAGCAGTCTAGCGGGGAGCACAGATACGCAGTATTTT.

This sequence joins TRBV5-8 and TRBJ1-2; tentatively, D is TRBD1 (5 bases). The CDR3 length is 14 residues. V lost 2 bases to trimming and J lost 4 bases, with 12 bases between them. Germline V lookup: CDR1 SGHTS, CDR2 YDEGEE. The CDR3 region has the DNA TGTGCCAGCAGCTTTGAACAGGTGCTCTATGGCTACACCTTC. Encoded protein: CASSFEQVLYGYTF.

With respect to this clone: Sequence at one end of the junction differs from germline and may be a read error. The chain uses TRBV29-1 and TRBJ1-2; 7 bases align to TRBD1. The V gene's germline CDR1 is SQVTM and CDR2 ANQGSEA. The CDR3 spans 13 residues. The CDR3 loop is CSVEDRVGDGYTF. CDR3 DNA: TGCAGCGTGGAAGACAGGGTAGGGGATGGCTACACCTTC. The full variable domain, in which reference TRBV29-1 and TRBJ1-2 provide the parts outside the CDR3, is SAVISQKPSRDICQRGTSLTIQCQVDSQVTMMFWYRQQPGQSLTLIATANQGSEATYESGFVIDKFPISRPNLTFSTLTVSNMSPEDSSIYLCSVEDRVGDGYTFGSGTRLTVV.

The rearrangement joins TRBV19 to TRBJ2-7; 11 nucleotides match TRBD1. Germline lookup yields CDR1 LNHDA and CDR2 SQIVND (reference sequence). The CDR3 length is 13 residues. J lost 6 bases, V lost 7 bases, and 5 bases had no gene match. Here the CDR3 reads CASKGDRGVEQYF. The CDR3 DNA reads as TGTGCCAGTAAGGGGGACAGGGGGGTCGAGCAGTACTTC.

The chain carries TRBV18 and TRBJ1-3; no definite D call. Germline V gene data show CDR1 as KGHSH and CDR2 as LQKENI. This CDR3 spans 15 amino acids. Trimming shortened V by 4 bases and J by 4 bases, and 14 bases separated the two germline ends. In nucleotides, the CDR3 is TGTGCCAGCTCACGTCCAGCACAGATCGGAAACACCATATATTTT. Protein sequence: CASSRPAQIGNTIYF.

The V gene is TRBV5-5, the J gene TRBJ2-7; TRBD2 matches 8 bases. The CDR3 sequence is 15 residues long. The germline V gene has CDR1 SGHKS and CDR2 YYEKEE (reference sequence). Losses at the gene ends were 4 bases for V and 1 base for J; bases not matched to a gene: 7. Written as DNA, the CDR3 is TGTGCCAGCAGCCTTCTGTTAGCGGGATCCTACGAGCAGTACTTC. It encodes CASSLLLAGSYEQYF.

The chain combines TRBV28 with TRBJ2-3; D is unclear. CDR1 MDHEN and CDR2 SYDVKM come from the germline V gene. The CDR3 is 12 amino acids. The ends were cut back, 8 bases at V and 8 bases at J, with 14 bases in the middle. The chain's CDR3 is CASRLSVSTQYF. The CDR3 DNA sequence: TGTGCCAGCCGACTTAGTGTTAGTACGCAGTATTTT.

The V and J genes are TRBV3-1 (or the pseudogene TRBV3-2) and TRBJ2-5; TRBD2 aligns across 8 bases. CDR1 and CDR2 (germline): LGHDT, YNNKEL (reference sequence). This CDR3 contains 16 residues. The junction had 9 bases not matched to a gene; V was cut back by 1 base and J by 5 bases. The CDR3 protein is CASSQVGSGVGETQYF. CDR3 nucleotides: TGTGCCAGCAGCCAAGTAGGTAGCGGGGTAGGGGAGACCCAGTACTTC.

The chain combines TRBV5-6 with TRBJ2-5, with D possibly being TRBD1 (6 bases). Looked up from germline, CDR1 is SGHDT and CDR2 is YYEEEE. The CDR3 totals 15 residues. Deletions cut 6 bases from V and 1 base from J, with 16 bases between. This chain's CDR3 is CASTVLTGLQETQYF. The DNA for the CDR3 is TGTGCCAGCACCGTATTGACAGGCCTCCAAGAGACCCAGTACTTC. Variable domain in full (rest from reference TRBV5-6 and TRBJ2-5): DAGVTQSPTHLIKTRGQQVTLRCSPKSGHDTVSWYQQALGQGPQFIFQYYEEEERQRGNFPDRFSGHQFPNYSSELNVNALLLGDSALYLCASTVLTGLQETQYFGPGTRLLVL.

The chain couples TRBV7-6 to TRBJ2-7; 9 nucleotides match TRBD1. The germline V gene encodes CDR1 SGHVS and CDR2 FNYEAQ. V was pared by 5 bases and J by 1 base, with 9 bases of the junction left unmatched. The CDR3 spans 16 residues. This chain's CDR3 is CASSPIPGQGSYEQYF. The CDR3 DNA is TGTGCCAGCAGCCCCATCCCGGGACAGGGTTCCTACGAGCAGTACTTC.

V and J are TRBV7-2 and TRBJ1-2; D is unclear. CDR3 length: 18 residues. V lost 1 base and J lost 0, with 18 bases in between. Germline loops: CDR1 SGHTA, CDR2 FQGNSA. CDR3 DNA: TGTGCCAGCAGCTTAGATCGACTCGGCGGGCGAGCTAACTATGGCTACACCTTC. This sequence encodes CASSLDRLGGRANYGYTF. The full variable domain, with the rest looked up from reference TRBV7-2 and TRBJ1-2, is GAGVSQSPSNKVTEKGKDVELRCDPISGHTALYWYRQSLGQGLEFLIYFQGNSAPDKSGLPSDRFSAERTGGSVSTLTIQRTQQEDSAVYLCASSLDRLGGRANYGYTFGSGTRLTVV.